This T cell receptor (beta chain) is drawn from a study of blood T cell repertoires in COVID-19. Study-level background: The United States, Italy and Spain supplied acute and convalescent COVID-19 samples. T cells, B-cell-depleted T cells, or PBMCs provided the cDNA or gDNA that served as material.

This clone was observed a single time. In the authors' workflow: Estimation of nucleated cell counts was performed using reference gene primer amplification. Sequencing was performed with immunoSEQ multiplex PCR; in TCRdb, only in-frame clones are kept and a portion is missing. That table furnishes V, J and clone size, whereas the DNA furnished D and trimming. Of more than 150,000 clones listed, about 84% are singletons. The CDR3 spans 12 residues. Germline assignment: CDR1 ENHRY and CDR2 SYGVKD. Trimming removed 5 bases from V and 3 bases from J, with 5 bases in between. This chain uses TRBV10-3 with TRBJ1-3; unclear D gene. The sample taken for sequencing was peripheral blood. The clonotype originates from a human donor in a cohort sampled during active COVID-19. The chain's CDR3 is CAISPSGNTIYF. The CDR3, as DNA: TGTGCCATCAGTCCGAGTGGAAACACCATATATTTT.